These 22 T cell receptor beta chains originate from one sample sequenced in a study of cytomegalovirus exposure and HLA in healthy donors. 60 Vbeta and 13 Jbeta primers were used in PCR. The table came from immunoSEQ multiplex PCR; TCRdb's copy has only in-frame clones and leaves some out. Of roughly 180,000 clones listed, roughly 80% were seen once; the top ten hold roughly 13%. Sequencing was performed on PBMCs. All receptors derive from a woman aged 45 to 65 in good health and CMV-seropositive.

The chain links TRBV18 to TRBJ2-7; 9 nucleotides agree with TRBD1. From germline, CDR1 is KGHSH and CDR2 LQKENI. J was trimmed by 7 bases and V by 0 bases; bases with no gene match: 7. The CDR3 is made up of 15 amino acids. The CDR3 region has the DNA TGTGCCAGCTCACCACCCGGGACAGGGCTGGGTGAGCAGTACTTC. It encodes CASSPPGTGLGEQYF.

V is TRBV5-1 and J is TRBJ1-3, with D perhaps matching TRBD1 (6 bases). Trimming removed 4 bases at V and 8 bases at J, with 19 bases between. The CDR3 is 15 residues long. The germline CDR1 and CDR2 sequences are SGHRS and YFSETQ. CDR3 nucleotide sequence: TGCGCCAGCAGCAATAGGGGGAGCAGAGGGGACACCATATATTTT. Residues: CASSNRGSRGDTIYF.

The V call is TRBV13, the J call TRBJ2-5; 7 bases line up with TRBD1. V lost 4 bases to trimming and J lost 4 bases; unmatched junction nucleotides: 3. Per germline, CDR1 PRHDT and CDR2 FYEKMQ (reference sequence). This CDR3 has 13 amino acids. The DNA of the CDR3 is TGTGCCAGCAGCTGGGGACAGCGAGAGACCCAGTACTTC. Translating gives CASSWGQRETQYF.

The chain couples TRBV11-2 to TRBJ1-3; no definite D call. CDR1 is SGHAT and CDR2 is FQNNGV in the germline V gene. V shed 3 bases and J shed 0 bases, with 9 bases lying between them. The CDR3 extends over 15 amino acids. CDR3 sequence reads: CASSFYGSSGNTIYF. The CDR3 DNA sequence: TGTGCCAGCAGCTTTTATGGGAGCTCTGGAAACACCATATATTTT.

V is TRBV19 and J is TRBJ1-4, with D hard to call. The CDR3 runs 16 residues. The V and J ends lost 6 bases and 7 bases respectively, with 21 bases between them. In germline, CDR1 is LNHDA, CDR2 SQIVND (reference sequence). This CDR3 is CASSVQGNGNGEKLFF. In DNA, the CDR3 is TGTGCCAGTAGCGTCCAAGGGAACGGGAACGGTGAAAAACTGTTTTTT.

This clone has a single count. This chain links TRBV19 with TRBJ1-5; 9 positions match TRBD1. CDR1 is LNHDA, CDR2 SQIVND, per germline (reference sequence). V lost 1 base and J lost 2; bases outside the gene matches: 18. The CDR3 spans 21 residues. The CDR3 loop reads CASSIAPGQGRGGVGNQPQHF. CDR3 DNA sequence: TGTGCCAGTAGTATAGCCCCGGGACAGGGACGGGGTGGTGTGGGCAATCAGCCCCAGCATTTT.

The count of this clone is one. This chain connects TRBV4-1 to TRBJ2-5; D is undetermined. The CDR3 has 15 residues. Germline V gene lookup returns CDR1 MGHRA and CDR2 YSYEKL. V was clipped by 1 base and J by 5 bases, with 14 bases between them. The CDR3: CASSQGLALWETQYF. The CDR3 DNA is TGCGCCAGCAGCCAAGGGTTAGCATTATGGGAGACCCAGTACTTC.

The V and J genes are TRBV19 and TRBJ2-5, with 8 bases identical to TRBD2. Germline V CDR1 and CDR2: LNHDA, SQIVND (reference sequence). This CDR3 comprises 16 residues. Trimming removed 5 bases from V and 9 bases from J; junction bases left unmatched: 17. The CDR3 nucleotides read TGTGCCAGTAGTCCCCGGCGGACTAGCCCCCCGAGGGCCCAGTACTTC. It is translated as CASSPRRTSPPRAQYF.

The chain is built from TRBV18 and TRBJ2-3, with D possibly TRBD2 on 7 matching bases. Germline-derived CDR1 and CDR2 are KGHSH and LQKENI. This CDR3 comprises 17 residues. The germline V and J ends were trimmed by 3 bases and 6 bases, with 22 bases remaining between them. The CDR3 sequence: CASSPSRTGGLTDTQYF. In DNA, the CDR3 is TGTGCCAGCTCACCGTCACGGACCGGGGGGCTAACGGATACGCAGTATTTT.

CDR3 sequence (DNA): TGTGCCAGCAGCCAAGTGGGGGGGCGCCAGTATGGCTACACCTTC. The encoded protein is CASSQVGGRQYGYTF. The chain recombines TRBV14 with TRBJ1-2; tentative D call: TRBD1 (6 bases). Germline V gene lookup returns CDR1 SGHDN and CDR2 FVKESK. This CDR3 has 15 residues. Trimming pared 1 base from V and 5 bases from J, leaving 14 bases between. Full variable domain (remainder filled in from reference TRBV14 and TRBJ1-2): EAGVTQFPSHSVIEKGQTVTLRCDPISGHDNLYWYRRVMGKEIKFLLHFVKESKQDESGMPNNRFLAERTGGTYSTLKVQPAELEDSGVYFCASSQVGGRQYGYTFGSGTRLTVV.

This clone has a handful of counts. CDR3 in DNA: TGTGCCAGCAGCCTTACGACGACAGGCAACACCGGGGAGCTGTTTTTT. The encoded protein is CASSLTTTGNTGELFF. This chain uses TRBV7-6 with TRBJ2-2; possibly TRBD1 for D (6 bases). The CDR3 covers 16 residues. The germline V gene encodes CDR1 SGHVS and CDR2 FNYEAQ. V lost 5 bases to trimming and J lost 2 bases, with 15 bases between them.

The chain couples TRBV14 to TRBJ2-7; 8 nucleotides align to TRBD1. CDR3 length: 15 residues. The germline V gene has CDR1 SGHDN and CDR2 FVKESK. V dropped 4 bases and J dropped 3; count of bases not matched to a gene: 8. Written as DNA, the CDR3 is TGTGCCAGCAGCCCAGTGGACAGGGCCTTCTACGAGCAGTACTTC. Translated: CASSPVDRAFYEQYF.

This chain uses TRBV7-2 with TRBJ2-3; D gene ambiguous. CDR3 size: 13 residues. V was clipped by 3 bases and J by 6 bases, with 10 bases between them. The V gene's germline CDR1 is SGHTA and CDR2 FQGNSA. In nucleotides, the CDR3 is TGTGCCAGCAGCTTCCAGGTTGGGGATACGCAGTATTTT. Its protein is CASSFQVGDTQYF.

The rearrangement joins TRBV9 to TRBJ1-2, with D possibly being TRBD1 (6 bases). The CDR3 covers 14 residues. The germline gives CDR1 SGDLS, CDR2 YYNGEE. Trimming removed 4 bases at V and 8 bases at J, with 18 bases between. CDR3 residues: CASSPTGGAWGYTF. In DNA form, the CDR3 reads TGTGCCAGCAGCCCCACCGGGGGGGCTTGGGGCTACACCTTC.

This chain connects TRBV13 to TRBJ1-2; 10 nucleotides agree with TRBD1. The germline gives CDR1 PRHDT, CDR2 FYEKMQ (reference sequence). The CDR3 totals 15 residues. V gave up 5 bases and J gave up 8 bases; unmatched junction bases: 11. CDR3 sequence: CASSLNRQGANGYTF. The CDR3 coding sequence is TGTGCCAGCAGCCTTAATCGACAGGGGGCGAACGGCTACACCTTC. The full variable domain, in which reference TRBV13 and TRBJ1-2 provide the parts outside the CDR3, is AAGVIQSPRHLIKEKRETATLKCYPIPRHDTVYWYQQGPGQDPQFLISFYEKMQSDKGSIPDRFSAQQFSDYHSELNMSSLELGDSALYFCASSLNRQGANGYTFGSGTRLTVV.

As regards this clone: Other DNA sequences of this sample code for an identical CDR3. J is TRBJ2-1 and V is TRBV9, with 13 bases lining up with TRBD2. The V segment lost 2 bases and the J segment 2 bases; nucleotides outside the gene matches: 4. This CDR3 has 17 residues. Looked up from germline, CDR1 is SGDLS and CDR2 is YYNGEE. Written as DNA, the CDR3 is TGTGCCAGCAGCGTCTCTACTAGCGGGGGGGCCTACAATGAGCAGTTCTTC. The encoded protein is CASSVSTSGGAYNEQFF.

The chain uses TRBV6-5 and TRBJ1-4; D is ambiguous. This CDR3 spans 13 amino acids. The V and J ends lost 8 bases and 5 bases respectively, with 12 bases between them. CDR1 MNHEY and CDR2 SVGAGI come from the germline V gene. The CDR3 here is CASERSENEKLFF. In DNA form, the CDR3 reads TGTGCCAGCGAACGGAGTGAAAATGAAAAACTGTTTTTT.

V gene TRBV2 combines with J gene TRBJ2-3, with a possible D match to TRBD1 (6 bases). Per the germline V gene, CDR1 is SNHLY and CDR2 is FYNNEI. CDR3 length: 13 residues. Between the trimmed V and J ends, which lost 6 bases and 1 base, there was a span of 8 bases. The CDR3 region is CASRQGGTDTQYF. In nucleotides, the CDR3 is TGTGCCAGCAGACAGGGAGGCACAGATACGCAGTATTTT. Full variable domain (missing parts from reference TRBV2 and TRBJ2-3): EPEVTQTPSHQVTQMGQEVILRCVPISNHLYFYWYRQILGQKVEFLVSFYNNEISEKSEIFDDQFSVERPDGSNFTLKIRSTKLEDSAMYFCASRQGGTDTQYFGPGTRLTVL.

The chain employs TRBV2 and TRBJ2-4; 14 bases agree with TRBD2. The junction had 8 bases not matched to a gene; V was cut back by 4 bases and J by 15 bases. The CDR3 is made up of 14 amino acids. Germline values: CDR1 SNHLY, CDR2 FYNNEI. CDR3 in DNA: TGTGCCAGCAGTGGCTGGACTAGCGGGGGGCGCGGGTACTTC. Its translation is CASSGWTSGGRGYF.

This chain connects TRBV9 to TRBJ1-1; 11 bases line up with TRBD1. Germline lookup yields CDR1 SGDLS and CDR2 YYNGEE. Unmatched junction bases numbered 9, after V lost 0 bases and J lost 11 bases. The CDR3 extends over 15 amino acids. Here the CDR3 DNA reads TGTGCCAGCAGCGTAGAGATCGGACAGGGGGCATCGGCTTTCTTT. It is translated as CASSVEIGQGASAFF.

The J gene is TRBJ2-7, the V gene TRBV7-9; TRBD2 might be the D (7 bases). The CDR3 runs 15 residues. The V and J ends lost 1 base and 0 bases respectively, with 10 bases between them. Germline lookup yields CDR1 SEHNR and CDR2 FQNEAQ (reference sequence). CDR3 residues: CASSLGGGNSYEQYF. CDR3 bases: TGTGCCAGCAGCTTAGGCGGGGGCAACTCCTACGAGCAGTACTTC.

This chain joins TRBV5-4 and TRBJ2-7, with a possible D match to TRBD1 (6 bases). Between the trimmed V and J ends, which lost 4 bases and 3 bases, there was a span of 23 bases. CDR3 length: 17 residues. Germline V gives CDR1 SGHNT, CDR2 YYREEE (reference sequence). The CDR3 DNA is TGTGCCAGCAGCCCTCACATTACAGGGTATCTAAACTACGAGCAGTACTTC. The encoded protein is CASSPHITGYLNYEQYF.